This passage covers 14 T cell receptor beta chains from one sample sequenced in a study of CD8+CD57+ T cells in acquired aplastic anemia. Patients who underwent sequencing had shown CD8+CD57+ cell expansion by flow cytometry. Genomic DNA templated the TCR beta VDJ and CDR3 profiling. MiXCR, run by TCRdb on the reads, gives a single entry per CDR3 protein. This sample has 450,000 to 600,000 distinct CDR3 sequences, with about a third found just once. The source material was sorted CD4+, CD8+, or CD8+CD57+ T cells (not recorded which) from PBMCs. These receptors all stem from a human donor with aplastic anemia.

Of note for this clonotype: The conserved phenylalanine or tryptophan normally closing the CDR3 is absent here, so this likely arose from a read error. The rearrangement joins TRBV2 to TRBJ2-7, with no clear D. Germline loops: CDR1 SNHLY, CDR2 FYNNEI. The CDR3 covers 12 residues. Trimming stripped 5 bases from V and 4 bases from J, with 9 bases between. In DNA form, the CDR3 reads TGTGCCAGCAGTCTCGACGGATACGAGCAGTACTCC. Translating it yields CASSLDGYEQYS.

This clonotype was found a few times. The genes are TRBV14 and TRBJ2-3; D is tentatively TRBD1 or TRBD2 (6 bases each). Trimming took 2 bases from V and 5 from J, leaving 11 bases between them. From germline, CDR1 is SGHDN and CDR2 FVKESK. This CDR3 has 14 residues. Here the CDR3 DNA reads TGTGCCAGCAGCCAAAGGGGGGTCGGAGATACGCAGTATTTT. It translates to CASSQRGVGDTQYF.

The chain carries TRBV18 and TRBJ1-5; D is ambiguous. V gave up 6 bases and J gave up 5 bases, with 14 bases separating them. This CDR3 is built from 14 residues. Germline loops: CDR1 KGHSH, CDR2 LQKENI. The CDR3: CASSRYGRDQPQHF. As DNA, the CDR3 is TGTGCCAGCTCTCGTTATGGGAGGGATCAGCCCCAGCATTTT.

This clonotype turned up a few times. This sequence joins TRBV12-3 or TRBV12-4 and TRBJ1-5; D unresolved. V was trimmed by 0 bases and J by 4 bases, leaving 7 bases between them. This CDR3 has 14 residues. As DNA, the CDR3 is TGTGCCAGCAGTTTAGCAAACTCGAATCAGCCCCAGCATTTT. Translating gives CASSLANSNQPQHF.

The rearrangement joins TRBV25-1 to TRBJ2-3; TRBD2 matches 15 bases. The germline V gene encodes CDR1 MGHDK and CDR2 SYGVNS. Unmatched junction bases numbered 12, after V lost 9 bases and J lost 5 bases. The CDR3 length is 17 residues. CDR3 region: CASSNAGTSGGIDTQYF. CDR3 DNA sequence: TGTGCCAGTAGCAACGCCGGGACTAGCGGGGGGATAGATACGCAGTATTTT.

This clonotype was counted ten times or more. J is TRBJ1-2 and V is TRBV19; 7 positions agree with TRBD1. The V segment lost 3 bases and the J segment 4 bases; nucleotides outside the gene matches: 2. The V gene's germline CDR1 is LNHDA and CDR2 SQIVND (reference sequence). The CDR3 extends over 13 amino acids. The CDR3 region has the DNA TGTGCCAGTAGTATGGACAGGAGCTATGGCTACACCTTC. This codes for CASSMDRSYGYTF.

Details on this clonotype: The junction departs from germline at one end; a sequencing error may be responsible. CDR3 sequence reads: CASSGGGTGSLSNQPQHF. The CDR3 DNA reads TGTGCCAGCAGTGGGGGGGGTACAGGGTCCCTTAGCAATCAGCCCCAGCATTTT. This chain connects TRBV10-3 to TRBJ1-5; D is possibly TRBD1 (6 bases). The CDR3 is 18 residues long. CDR1 is ENHRY and CDR2 is SYGVKD in the germline V gene.

This clonotype has a handful of counts. The chain joins TRBV16 to TRBJ2-1; perhaps TRBD2 as D (6 bases). The germline CDR1 and CDR2 sequences are KGHSY and FQNENV. This CDR3 spans 17 amino acids. V lost 4 bases and J 2 bases, leaving 18 bases between the germline ends. Here the CDR3 reads CASSRNLGSGTYNEQFF. The CDR3 region has the DNA TGTGCCAGCAGCCGCAATCTAGGTAGCGGAACCTACAATGAGCAGTTCTTC.

The V gene is TRBV2, the J gene TRBJ2-3, with D perhaps matching TRBD1 or TRBD2 (6 bases each). V was pared by 1 base and J by 1 base, with 12 bases between. The germline V gene has CDR1 SNHLY and CDR2 FYNNEI. The CDR3 is 16 residues long. The CDR3 coding sequence is TGTGCCAGCAGTGAAGAGGGGGGAAGCGGCACAGATACGCAGTATTTT. It specifies CASSEEGGSGTDTQYF.

This clonotype was recorded at least ten times. V usage is TRBV5-1 and J usage is TRBJ1-2; TRBD1 matches at 9 bases. The V and J ends lost 4 bases and 8 bases, in that order; junction bases with no gene match: 12. The germline V gene has CDR1 SGHRS and CDR2 YFSETQ. The CDR3 is 15 amino acids. CDR3 sequence reads: CASSGSTQGARGYTF. Here the CDR3 DNA reads TGCGCCAGCAGCGGCTCTACACAGGGGGCGCGCGGCTACACCTTC.

This clonotype was counted between two and nine times. This chain uses TRBV2 with TRBJ2-1; the match to TRBD2 covers 7 bases. J lost 7 bases, V lost 2 bases, and 5 bases had no gene match. This CDR3 comprises 14 residues. The V gene's germline CDR1 is SNHLY and CDR2 FYNNEI. The DNA for the CDR3 is TGTGCCAGCAGTGAAAGCGGGGCGAATAATGAGCAGTTCTTC. Protein sequence: CASSESGANNEQFF.

This clonotype was counted at least ten times. The chain couples TRBV5-6 to TRBJ2-7; D is unclear. Per germline, CDR1 SGHDT and CDR2 YYEEEE. The CDR3 is 13 amino acids. The V and J ends lost 2 bases and 2 bases respectively, with 8 bases between them. This chain's CDR3 is CASSFPQAYEQYF. In nucleotides, the CDR3 is TGTGCCAGCAGCTTTCCCCAGGCCTACGAGCAGTACTTC.

Comment on this clonotype: The CDR3 ends on some other residue instead of the conserved phenylalanine or tryptophan, so this is likely a read error. The genes are TRBV12-3 or TRBV12-4 and TRBJ1-6, with D hard to call. Trimming pared 6 bases from V and 5 bases from J, leaving 8 bases between. This CDR3 has 13 amino acids. The DNA for the CDR3 is TGTGCCAGCAGCGACATCCATAATTCACCCCTCCACCTT. Protein sequence: CASSDIHNSPLHL.

The rearrangement joins TRBV7-2 to TRBJ2-2, with a tentative D call TRBD2 (6 bases). The CDR3 sequence is 13 residues long. V was clipped by 5 bases and J by 3 bases, with 7 bases between them. Germline-derived CDR1 and CDR2 are SGHTA and FQGNSA. In DNA, the CDR3 is TGTGCCAGCAGCCCTAGCGACACCGGGGAGCTGTTTTTT. Residues: CASSPSDTGELFF.